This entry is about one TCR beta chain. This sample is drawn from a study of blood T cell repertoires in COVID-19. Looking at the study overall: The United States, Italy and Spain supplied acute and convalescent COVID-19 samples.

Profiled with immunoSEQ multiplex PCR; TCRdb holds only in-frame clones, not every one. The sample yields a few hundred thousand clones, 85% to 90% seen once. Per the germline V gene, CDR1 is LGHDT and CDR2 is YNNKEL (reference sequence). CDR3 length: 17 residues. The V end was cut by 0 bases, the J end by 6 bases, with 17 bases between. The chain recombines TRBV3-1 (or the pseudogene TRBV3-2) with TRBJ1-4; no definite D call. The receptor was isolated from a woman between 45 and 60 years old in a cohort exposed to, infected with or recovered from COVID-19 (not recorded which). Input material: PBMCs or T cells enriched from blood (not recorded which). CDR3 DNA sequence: TGTGCCAGCAGCCAAGAAACGAGGGCGGGTGGCGATGAAAAACTGTTTTTT. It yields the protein CASSQETRAGGDEKLFF.